The 9 T cell receptor beta chains presented below share a single source sample, sequenced in a study of T cells in Graves' hyperthyroidism and ophthalmopathy. TCR beta CDR3 regions were amplified from RNA transcripts. HTBI primers drove first-round RT-PCR of the TCR CDR3. From the multiplex PCR reads, TCRdb called clonotypes with MiXCR, one entry per CDR3 protein. This table holds 400,000 or so distinct CDR3 sequences, more than 12% found once. Sequencing input: blood. The origin of the receptors is a man aged 45-65 years with Graves' ophthalmopathy.

Many counts were recorded for this clonotype. The J gene is TRBJ2-7, the V gene TRBV4-1; possible D gene TRBD1, 6 bases. The V end lost 3 bases, the J end lost 2 bases, and 14 bases lay between the germline ends. Germline V gives CDR1 MGHRA, CDR2 YSYEKL. This CDR3 contains 15 residues. In DNA, the CDR3 is TGCGCCAGCAGCCACGCGGACAGCCCAACCTACGAGCAGTACTTC. Protein sequence: CASSHADSPTYEQYF.

This clonotype was counted at least ten times. CDR3 protein: CASSRGGAGGGETQYF. CDR3 in DNA: TGTGCCAGCAGCCGCGGTGGGGCGGGAGGGGGAGAGACCCAGTACTTC. The chain has TRBV11-2 and TRBJ2-5; TRBD2 matches 9 bases. The CDR3 covers 16 residues. Trimming took 5 bases from V and 4 from J; bases not matched to a gene: 11. Germline-derived CDR1 and CDR2 are SGHAT and FQNNGV. Full variable domain (remainder filled in from reference TRBV11-2 and TRBJ2-5): EAGVAQSPRYKIIEKRQSVAFWCNPISGHATLYWYQQILGQGPKLLIQFQNNGVVDDSQLPKDRFSAERLKGVDSTLKIQPAKLEDSAVYLCASSRGGAGGGETQYFGPGTRLLVL.

This clonotype has more than one count but fewer than ten. J is TRBJ1-2 and V is TRBV19, with 9 nucleotides matching TRBD1. Germline CDR1 LNHDA, CDR2 SQIVND (reference sequence). Germline trimming cut 5 bases from V and 6 bases from J; bases unmatched to any gene: 7. CDR3 size: 14 residues. The DNA for the CDR3 is TGTGCCAGTAGTGTCACCGGGACAGGGCATGGCTACACCTTC. This encodes CASSVTGTGHGYTF. The full variable domain, rest sourced from reference TRBV19 and TRBJ1-2, is DGGITQSPKYLFRKEGQNVTLSCEQNLNHDAMYWYRQDPGQGLRLIYYSQIVNDFQKGDIAEGYSVSREKKESFPLTVTSAQKNPTAFYLCASSVTGTGHGYTFGSGTRLTVV.

This clonotype was picked up many times. The chain employs TRBV6-1 and TRBJ2-5; perhaps TRBD1 as D (5 bases). Trimming left V 5 bases short and J 5 bases short, with 15 bases between. There are 14 residues in the CDR3. In germline, CDR1 is MNHNS, CDR2 SASEGT. CDR3 amino acids: CASSPVRGWETQYF. CDR3 DNA: TGTGCCAGCAGTCCCGTAAGGGGATGGGAGACCCAGTACTTC.

V and J are TRBV6-1 and TRBJ2-7; 10 bases agree with TRBD1. Germline V gene lookup returns CDR1 MNHNS and CDR2 SASEGT. This CDR3 region has 13 residues. V was pared by 5 bases and J by 7 bases, with 5 bases of the junction left unmatched. CDR3 loop: CASSSGQGLEQYF. The CDR3 nucleotides read TGTGCCAGCAGTTCGGGACAGGGGTTAGAGCAGTACTTC.

This clonotype was recorded many times. The CDR3 nucleotides are TGTGCCAGCAGCTTTAGCGGGTCGAGCTCCTACAATGAGCAGTTCTTC. This gives the protein CASSFSGSSSYNEQFF. The chain combines TRBV7-2 with TRBJ2-1; the match to TRBD2 covers 7 bases. CDR1 and CDR2 from the germline V gene are SGHTA and FQGNSA. This CDR3 comprises 16 residues. The V gene end was trimmed by 3 bases and the J gene end by 0 bases; junction bases not matched to a gene: 5.

Ten or more counts support this clonotype. V gene TRBV2 combines with J gene TRBJ2-7; D is undetermined. The CDR3 covers 15 residues. The V gene lost 4 bases and the J gene lost 2 bases, with 15 bases spanning the gap. Per germline, CDR1 SNHLY and CDR2 FYNNEI. CDR3 DNA: TGTGCCAGCAGTGCTCCAGGCCAGGATCCCTACGAGCAGTACTTC. Translated, it gives CASSAPGQDPYEQYF. Drawing the rest from reference TRBV2 and TRBJ2-7, the complete variable domain is EPEVTQTPSHQVTQMGQEVILRCVPISNHLYFYWYRQILGQKVEFLVSFYNNEISEKSEIFDDQFSVERPDGSNFTLKIRSTKLEDSAMYFCASSAPGQDPYEQYFGPGTRLTVT.

This clonotype showed up many times. V usage is TRBV5-1 and J usage is TRBJ2-3, with TRBD1 matching 9 bases. V was pared by 3 bases and J by 5 bases, with 4 bases of the junction left unmatched. In germline, CDR1 is SGHRS, CDR2 YFSETQ. CDR3 length: 14 amino acids. The CDR3 DNA reads TGCGCCAGCAGCTCGGACAGGGGAGGAGATACGCAGTATTTT. It encodes CASSSDRGGDTQYF.

This clonotype was counted many times. The genes are TRBV29-1 and TRBJ2-7; 11 bases match TRBD2. In germline, CDR1 is SQVTM, CDR2 ANQGSEA. The CDR3 has 15 amino acids. The trim removed 4 bases at V and 3 bases at J, leaving 8 bases unmatched. In DNA form, the CDR3 reads TGCAGCGTTGCGGGGGGACTAGCGGTAGGCTACGAGCAGTACTTC. Translated, it gives CSVAGGLAVGYEQYF.